The 29 T cell receptor beta chains presented below share a single source sample, sequenced in a study of control samples from healthy donors and cancer patients. This table comes from immunoSEQ multiplex PCR, and its TCRdb copy is limited to in-frame clones, with some not included. The profile shows more than 85,000 clones, 75% to 90% of them singletons. Sequencing was carried out using blood. These receptor sequences come from a woman aged 45-65 years in good health.

The V call is TRBV7-8, the J call TRBJ1-1; 9 positions match TRBD1. Germline assignment: CDR1 SGHVS and CDR2 FQNEAQ. This CDR3 has 15 residues. Trimming took 1 base from V and 1 from J; bases not matched to a gene: 1. CDR3 sequence reads: CASSLVQGANTEAFF. As DNA, the CDR3 is TGTGCCAGCAGCTTAGTACAGGGGGCGAACACTGAAGCTTTCTTT. The variable domain in full, completed from reference TRBV7-8 and TRBJ1-1, reads GAGVSQSPRYKVAKRGQDVALRCDPISGHVSLFWYQQALGQGPEFLTYFQNEAQLDKSGLPSDRFFAERPEGSVSTLKIQRTQQEDSAVYLCASSLVQGANTEAFFGQGTRLTVV.

For this clone: The sample has other DNA sequences that encode this CDR3 too. This sequence joins TRBV20-1 and TRBJ2-3, with D tentatively TRBD2 (5 bases). V shed 6 bases and J shed 4 bases, with 8 bases lying between them. This CDR3 is 11 amino acids long. The germline V gene encodes CDR1 DFQATT and CDR2 SNEGSKA (reference sequence). CDR3 protein: CSARRADTQYF. CDR3 DNA: TGCAGTGCCCGGCGGGCAGATACGCAGTATTTT.

The chain carries TRBV7-3 and TRBJ1-1; 11 bases are shared with TRBD1. Germline V gene data show CDR1 as SGHTA and CDR2 as FQGTGA. This CDR3 region has 20 residues. Trimming at V came to 1 base and at J to 1 base, leaving 14 bases not matched to a gene. The CDR3 here is CASSLRGPIGQGAPNTEAFF. CDR3 in DNA: TGTGCCAGCAGCTTAAGGGGACCGATCGGACAGGGGGCCCCGAACACTGAAGCTTTCTTT.

Here the CDR3 reads CASSLSGGPSYNEQFF. CDR3 nucleotide sequence: TGTGCCAGCTCCTTAAGCGGGGGGCCGTCCTACAATGAGCAGTTCTTC. V usage is TRBV19 and J usage is TRBJ2-1; 9 bases are shared with TRBD2. In germline, CDR1 is LNHDA, CDR2 SQIVND (reference sequence). The CDR3 has 16 amino acids. The V segment lost 9 bases and the J segment 1 base; nucleotides outside the gene matches: 10.

This clone appeared a few times. The V gene is TRBV7-8, the J gene TRBJ1-5; D is ambiguous. The V and J ends lost 5 bases and 0 bases respectively, with 14 bases between them. The CDR3 has 16 residues. Germline values: CDR1 SGHVS, CDR2 FQNEAQ. CDR3 in DNA: TGTGCCAGCAGCCCCGGCTCCGACTATAGCAATCAGCCCCAGCATTTT. This sequence encodes CASSPGSDYSNQPQHF.

V and J are TRBV7-2 and TRBJ1-5; D is uncertain. The germline V and J ends were trimmed by 4 bases and 2 bases, with 9 bases remaining between them. The CDR3 totals 14 residues. CDR1 SGHTA and CDR2 FQGNSA come from the germline V gene. The CDR3 DNA is TGTGCCAGCAGCTCGAGACGGGGCAATCAGCCCCAGCATTTT. It translates to CASSSRRGNQPQHF.

This chain links TRBV30 with TRBJ1-5; D gene ambiguous. With 3 bases removed from V and 15 bases from J, the gap between germline ends came to 24 bases. Germline-derived CDR1 and CDR2 are GTSNPN and SVGIG (reference sequence). This CDR3 comprises 14 residues. The CDR3 coding sequence is TGTGCCTGGAGGGAGTACGGGGTGGACCTGGGGATGCATTTT. Encoded protein: CAWREYGVDLGMHF.

This sequence joins TRBV19 and TRBJ2-7; D gene ambiguous. The CDR3 is 15 amino acids. Per the germline V gene, CDR1 is LNHDA and CDR2 is SQIVND (reference sequence). V was cut by 3 bases and J by 0 bases, with 12 bases left in between. CDR3 region: CASSIQARSSYEQYF. Here the CDR3 DNA reads TGTGCCAGTAGTATCCAGGCCCGTAGCTCCTACGAGCAGTACTTC.

Worth noting for this clone: The junction differs from germline at one of its ends, possibly a read error. The rearrangement uses TRBV2 and TRBJ2-2, with unresolved D. CDR1 SNHLY and CDR2 FYNNEI come from the germline V gene. CDR3 length: 12 amino acids. CDR3 in DNA: TGTGCCAGCAGCGAAGAACCCGGGGAGCTGTTTTTT. This codes for CASSEEPGELFF.

This chain joins TRBV7-7 and TRBJ2-3; maybe TRBD1 (6 bases). V was shortened by 5 bases and J by 6 bases, with 12 bases between the two germline ends. CDR3 length: 13 residues. CDR1 and CDR2 from the germline V gene are SSHAT and FNYEAQ (reference sequence). The CDR3 is CASSLGRGDTQYF. CDR3 DNA sequence: TGTGCCAGCAGCCTTGGCAGGGGCGATACGCAGTATTTT.

V is TRBV27 and J is TRBJ1-1; possibly TRBD1 for D (6 bases). Trimming left V 4 bases short and J 5 bases short, with 11 bases between. The CDR3 covers 13 residues. In germline, CDR1 is MNHEY, CDR2 SMNVEV (reference sequence). In DNA, the CDR3 is TGTGCCAGCAGTTCCGGGGGCAGGACTGAAGCTTTCTTT. This translates into CASSSGGRTEAFF.

This chain joins TRBV5-1 and TRBJ1-6; TRBD1 matches 7 bases. Germline CDR1 SGHRS, CDR2 YFSETQ. Trimming removed 4 bases from V and 7 bases from J; junction bases left unmatched: 8. The length of the CDR3 is 15 residues. The CDR3 here is CASSTRDSLNSPLHF. The CDR3, as DNA: TGCGCCAGCAGCACCCGGGACAGCCTAAATTCACCCCTCCACTTT.

This rearrangement joins TRBV2 to TRBJ1-1, with D possibly TRBD1 on 5 matching bases. Germline CDR1 reads SNHLY; CDR2 reads FYNNEI. Trimming pared 6 bases from V and 10 bases from J, leaving 12 bases between. This CDR3 comprises 11 residues. The CDR3, as DNA: TGTGCCAGCAGCCGCGGTGGGGGAGCTTTCTTT. This encodes CASSRGGGAFF. Using reference TRBV2 and TRBJ1-1 for the parts outside the CDR3, the full variable domain is EPEVTQTPSHQVTQMGQEVILRCVPISNHLYFYWYRQILGQKVEFLVSFYNNEISEKSEIFDDQFSVERPDGSNFTLKIRSTKLEDSAMYFCASSRGGGAFFGQGTRLTVV.

The rearrangement links TRBV28 to TRBJ1-2; D may be TRBD1 (5 bases). The germline V gene encodes CDR1 MDHEN and CDR2 SYDVKM. The CDR3 is 12 amino acids. The V end lost 6 bases, the J end lost 6 bases, and 11 bases lay between the germline ends. Here the CDR3 reads CASSFDSNGYTF. CDR3 nucleotide sequence: TGTGCCAGCAGCTTCGACAGCAATGGCTACACCTTC.

The chain couples TRBV2 to TRBJ1-4, with D unresolved. From germline, CDR1 is SNHLY and CDR2 FYNNEI. CDR3 size: 14 residues. Trimming pared 6 bases from V and 8 bases from J, leaving 16 bases between. For the CDR3, the DNA is TGTGCCAGCAGGCCAGCGGGGTTAAAGGAAAAACTGTTTTTT. This codes for CASRPAGLKEKLFF.

V usage is TRBV5-4 and J usage is TRBJ1-4; D is uncertain. V lost 4 bases to trimming and J lost 5 bases, with 15 bases between them. The CDR3 sequence is 15 residues long. Germline V gene sequence: CDR1 SGHNT, CDR2 YYREEE (reference sequence). CDR3 nucleotides: TGTGCCAGCAGCCTGAACCGAGGCCTGAATGAAAAACTGTTTTTT. Protein: CASSLNRGLNEKLFF.

The chain recombines TRBV5-6 with TRBJ1-6; D uncertain. V was pared by 0 bases and J by 7 bases, with 2 bases between. Germline V gene sequence: CDR1 SGHDT, CDR2 YYEEEE. CDR3 size: 12 residues. The CDR3 DNA reads as TGTGCCAGCAGCTTGGACAATTCACCCCTCCACTTT. Translation gives CASSLDNSPLHF.

The gene calls are TRBV11-2 and TRBJ1-4, with a possible D match to TRBD1 (5 bases). The germline CDR1 and CDR2 sequences are SGHAT and FQNNGV. This CDR3 has 14 amino acids. The V and J ends lost 8 bases and 8 bases respectively, with 18 bases between them. The CDR3 is CASARSGLREKLFF. CDR3 nucleotide sequence: TGTGCCAGCGCACGATCGGGACTAAGGGAAAAACTGTTTTTT.

The chain is built from TRBV13 and TRBJ1-6; TRBD1 matches 7 bases. This CDR3 has 14 amino acids. The germline V gene has CDR1 PRHDT and CDR2 FYEKMQ (reference sequence). V dropped 3 bases and J dropped 10; count of bases not matched to a gene: 6. In DNA, the CDR3 is TGTGCCAGCAGCTTGGCCAGGGGGATATCACCCCTCCACTTT. Its protein is CASSLARGISPLHF.

This clone occurred once. The junction departs from the called germline gene at one end, perhaps through a read error. The rearrangement uses TRBV30 and TRBJ2-7; no firm D call. Germline CDR1 is GTSNPN and CDR2 is SVGIG (reference sequence). This CDR3 spans 14 amino acids. In DNA form, the CDR3 reads TGTGCCTGGAGTGTACCCCTGAATCCCTACGGGCAGTACTTC. This encodes CAWSVPLNPYGQYF. Full variable domain (remainder filled in from reference TRBV30 and TRBJ2-7): SQTIHQWPATLVQPVGSPLSLECTVEGTSNPNLYWYRQAAGRGLQLLFYSVGIGQISSEVPQNLSASRPQDRQFILSSKKLLLSDSGFYLCAWSVPLNPYGQYFGPGTRLTVT.

This clone came up once. The chain couples TRBV11-1 to TRBJ2-1, with a possible D match to TRBD2 (6 bases). Germline V gene lookup returns CDR1 SGHAT and CDR2 FQDESV (reference sequence). The V and J ends lost 6 bases and 5 bases respectively, with 14 bases between them. The CDR3 consists of 14 residues. CDR3 loop: CASRLGLSNNEQFF. CDR3 in DNA: TGTGCCAGCAGGCTGGGACTTTCAAACAATGAGCAGTTCTTC.

The rearrangement uses TRBV23-1 and TRBJ2-2, with D maybe TRBD2 (6 bases). TRBV23-1 qualifies as an ORF whose function is uncertain. The CDR3 length is 16 residues. Trimming pared 2 bases from V and 6 bases from J, leaving 16 bases between. Here the CDR3 reads CASSQAHGRVAGELFF. For the CDR3, the DNA is TGCGCCAGCAGTCAAGCACACGGGAGAGTCGCCGGGGAGCTGTTTTTT.

This clone was seen once. This CDR3 reads CASTSLRHPSHEKLFF. DNA for the CDR3: TGTGCCAGCACCTCCCTCCGACATCCATCACACGAAAAACTGTTTTTT. The J gene is TRBJ1-4, the V gene TRBV27; D not resolved. The germline V gene encodes CDR1 MNHEY and CDR2 SMNVEV (reference sequence). V lost 7 bases and J 8 bases, leaving 23 bases between the germline ends. This CDR3 contains 16 residues.

The chain couples TRBV21-1 to TRBJ2-3; the table's D call of TRBD1 was not tested on the DNA. TRBV21-1 is recorded as a pseudogene. This CDR3 has 15 residues. The CDR3 loop is CASSKGTGWADTQYF. The CDR3 nucleotides read TGTGCCAGCAGCAAAGGAACAGGGTGGGCAGATACGCAGTATTTT.

The V and J genes are TRBV5-1 and TRBJ1-1, with no clear D. CDR3 length: 14 residues. CDR1 is SGHRS and CDR2 is YFSETQ in the germline V gene. V lost 4 bases and J lost 7, with 17 bases in between. The DNA of the CDR3 is TGCGCCAGCAGCCCGGATTTTACCGGATATGAAGCTTTCTTT. Translating it yields CASSPDFTGYEAFF.

This clone appeared a single time. This chain joins TRBV5-6 and TRBJ2-3, with D possibly matching TRBD2 (5 bases). V was trimmed by 2 bases and J by 0 bases, leaving 10 bases between them. Germline assignment: CDR1 SGHDT and CDR2 YYEEEE. This CDR3 comprises 15 residues. The CDR3 DNA sequence: TGTGCCAGCAGCTTCGGGGTACCTAGCACAGATACGCAGTATTTT. It codes for CASSFGVPSTDTQYF.

The chain combines TRBV6-4 with TRBJ2-1; D is unresolved. The germline gives CDR1 MRHNA, CDR2 SNTAGT. Trimming cost V 6 bases and J 7 bases, with 10 bases left between them. The CDR3 totals 12 residues. The CDR3 loop is CASRPLENEQFF. The CDR3 bases are TGTGCCAGCAGACCCCTAGAGAATGAGCAGTTCTTC.

The V call is TRBV6-4, the J call TRBJ2-2, with 8 nucleotides matching TRBD1. After removal of 6 bases from V and 6 bases from J, the junction contained 9 bases not matched to a gene. This CDR3 has 15 amino acids. Germline V gives CDR1 MRHNA, CDR2 SNTAGT. CDR3 in DNA: TGTGCCAGCAGAAAGGACAGGGTCGAGGCCGGGGAGCTGTTTTTT. Encoded protein: CASRKDRVEAGELFF.

The gene calls are TRBV11-2 and TRBJ1-6; TRBD1 matches at 10 bases. The CDR3 is 14 amino acids. V shed 5 bases and J 10 bases; nucleotides not matched to a gene: 5. Germline assignment: CDR1 SGHAT and CDR2 FQNNGV. The chain's CDR3 is CASSLGQGNSPLHF. The CDR3 region has the DNA TGTGCCAGCAGCCTGGGACAGGGGAACTCACCCCTCCACTTT.